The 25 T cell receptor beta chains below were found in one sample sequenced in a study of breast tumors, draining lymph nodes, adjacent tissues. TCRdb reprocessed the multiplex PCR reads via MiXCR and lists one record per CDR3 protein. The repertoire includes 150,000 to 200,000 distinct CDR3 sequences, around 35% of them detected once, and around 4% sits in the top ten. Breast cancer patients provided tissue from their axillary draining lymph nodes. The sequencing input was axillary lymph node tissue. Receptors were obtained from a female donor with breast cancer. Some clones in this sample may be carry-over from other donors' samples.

The CDR3 nucleotides are TGTGCCAGCAGCTTACGGCCGGGTACCGCCGAGCAGTACTTC. Protein: CASSLRPGTAEQYF. This chain links TRBV7-3 with TRBJ2-7, with no clear D. The CDR3 contains 14 residues. V lost 2 bases, J lost 6 bases, and 14 bases lay in between. The V gene's germline CDR1 is SGHTA and CDR2 FQGTGA. Full variable domain (remainder filled in from reference TRBV7-3 and TRBJ2-7): GAGVSQTPSNKVTEKGKYVELRCDPISGHTALYWYRQSLGQGPEFLIYFQGTGAADDSGLPNDRFFAVRPEGSVSTLKIQRTERGDSAVYLCASSLRPGTAEQYFGPGTRLTVT.

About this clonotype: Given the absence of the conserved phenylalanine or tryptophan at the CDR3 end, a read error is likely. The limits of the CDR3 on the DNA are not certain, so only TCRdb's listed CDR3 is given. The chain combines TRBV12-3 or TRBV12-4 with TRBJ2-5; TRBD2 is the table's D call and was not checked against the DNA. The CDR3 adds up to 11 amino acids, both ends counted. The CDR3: CASTIGSALAG.

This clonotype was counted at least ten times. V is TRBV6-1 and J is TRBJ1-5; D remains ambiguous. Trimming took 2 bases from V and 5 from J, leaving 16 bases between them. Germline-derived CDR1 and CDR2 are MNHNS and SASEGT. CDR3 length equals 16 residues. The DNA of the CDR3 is TGTGCCAGCAGTGAACTGCGGGAAGAGGTTGATCAGCCCCAGCATTTT. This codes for CASSELREEVDQPQHF.

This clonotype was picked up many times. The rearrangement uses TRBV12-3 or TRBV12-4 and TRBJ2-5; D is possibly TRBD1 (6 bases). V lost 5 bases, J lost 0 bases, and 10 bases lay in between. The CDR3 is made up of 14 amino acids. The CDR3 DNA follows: TGTGCCAGCAGTCCTTACAGGGACCAAGAGACCCAGTACTTC. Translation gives CASSPYRDQETQYF.

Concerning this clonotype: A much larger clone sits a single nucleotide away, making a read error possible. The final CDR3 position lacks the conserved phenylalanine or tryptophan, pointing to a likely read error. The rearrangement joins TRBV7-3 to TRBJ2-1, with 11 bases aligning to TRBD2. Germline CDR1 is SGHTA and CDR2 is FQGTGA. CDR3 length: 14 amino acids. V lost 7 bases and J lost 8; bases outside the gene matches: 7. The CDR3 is CASNSGRAADEQFL. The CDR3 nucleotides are TGTGCCAGCAATAGCGGGAGGGCCGCGGATGAGCAGTTCCTC.

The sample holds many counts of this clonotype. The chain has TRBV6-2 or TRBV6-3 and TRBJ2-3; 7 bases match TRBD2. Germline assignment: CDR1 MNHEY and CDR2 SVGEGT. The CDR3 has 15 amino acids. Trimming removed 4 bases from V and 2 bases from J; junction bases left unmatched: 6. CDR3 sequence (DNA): TGTGCCAGCAGTTTGAGGCTAGCGGACACAGATACGCAGTATTTT. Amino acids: CASSLRLADTDTQYF.

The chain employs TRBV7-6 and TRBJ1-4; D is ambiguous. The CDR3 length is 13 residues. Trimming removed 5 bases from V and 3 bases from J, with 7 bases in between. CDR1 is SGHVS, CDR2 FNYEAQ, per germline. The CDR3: CASSPRSNEKLFF. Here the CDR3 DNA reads TGTGCCAGCAGCCCCCGGTCTAATGAAAAACTGTTTTTT. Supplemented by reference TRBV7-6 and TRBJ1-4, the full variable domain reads GAGVSQSPRYKVTKRGQDVALRCDPISGHVSLYWYRQALGQGPEFLTYFNYEAQQDKSGLPNDRFSAERPEGSISTLTIQRTEQRDSAMYRCASSPRSNEKLFFGSGTQLSVL.

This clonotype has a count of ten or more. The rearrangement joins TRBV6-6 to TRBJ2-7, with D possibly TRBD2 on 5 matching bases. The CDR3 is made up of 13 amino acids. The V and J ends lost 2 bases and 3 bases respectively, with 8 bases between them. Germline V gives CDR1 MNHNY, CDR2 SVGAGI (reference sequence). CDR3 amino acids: CASSYSGSYEQYF. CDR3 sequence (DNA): TGTGCCAGCAGTTACAGTGGGAGCTACGAGCAGTACTTC.

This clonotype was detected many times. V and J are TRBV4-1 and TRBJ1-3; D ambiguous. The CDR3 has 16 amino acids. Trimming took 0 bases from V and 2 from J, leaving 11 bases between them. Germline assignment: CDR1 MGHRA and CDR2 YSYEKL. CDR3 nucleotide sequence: TGCGCCAGCAGCCAAGAATGGCGGTTACCTGGAAACACCATATATTTT. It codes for CASSQEWRLPGNTIYF.

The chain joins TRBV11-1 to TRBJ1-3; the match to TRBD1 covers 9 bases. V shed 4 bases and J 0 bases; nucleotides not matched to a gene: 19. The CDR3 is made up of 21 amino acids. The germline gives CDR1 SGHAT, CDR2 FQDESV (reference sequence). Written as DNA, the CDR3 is TGTGCCAGCAGCTGGACAGGGGTAAACACCGGGGAGCTGTGCTCTGGAAACACCATATATTTT. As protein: CASSWTGVNTGELCSGNTIYF.

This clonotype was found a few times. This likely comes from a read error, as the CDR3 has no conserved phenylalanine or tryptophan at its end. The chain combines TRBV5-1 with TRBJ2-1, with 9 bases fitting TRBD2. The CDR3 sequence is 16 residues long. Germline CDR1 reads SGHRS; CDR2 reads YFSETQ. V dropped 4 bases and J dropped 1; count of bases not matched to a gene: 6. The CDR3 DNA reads TGCGCCAGCAGCGGGGGGACTAGCCCTTCCTACAATGAGCAGTTCCTC. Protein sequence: CASSGGTSPSYNEQFL.

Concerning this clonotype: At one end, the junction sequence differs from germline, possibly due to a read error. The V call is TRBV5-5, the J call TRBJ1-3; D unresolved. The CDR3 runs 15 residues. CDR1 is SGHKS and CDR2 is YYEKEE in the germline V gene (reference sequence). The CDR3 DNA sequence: TGCGCCAGCAGCATGGACGGTTGGTCCGGAAACACCATATATTTT. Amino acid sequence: CASSMDGWSGNTIYF.

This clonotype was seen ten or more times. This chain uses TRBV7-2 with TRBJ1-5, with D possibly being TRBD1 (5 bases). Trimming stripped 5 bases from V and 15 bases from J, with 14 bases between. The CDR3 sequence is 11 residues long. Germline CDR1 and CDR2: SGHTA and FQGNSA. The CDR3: CASSPGLLLHF. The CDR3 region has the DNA TGTGCCAGCAGCCCGGGGCTCCTCCTGCATTTT.

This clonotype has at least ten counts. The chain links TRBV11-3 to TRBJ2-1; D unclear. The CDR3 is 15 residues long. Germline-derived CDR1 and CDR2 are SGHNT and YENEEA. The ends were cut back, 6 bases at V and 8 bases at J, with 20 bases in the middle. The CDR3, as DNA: TGTGCCAGCAGTCACCGGCGGAGTAGTTTCGATGAGCAGTTCTTC. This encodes CASSHRRSSFDEQFF.

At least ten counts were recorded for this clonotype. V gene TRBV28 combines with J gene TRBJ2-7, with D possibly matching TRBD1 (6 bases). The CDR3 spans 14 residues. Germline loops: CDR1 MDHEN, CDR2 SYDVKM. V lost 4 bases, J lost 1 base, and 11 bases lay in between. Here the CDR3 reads CASSSPGESYEQYF. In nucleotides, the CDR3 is TGTGCCAGCAGTTCCCCAGGGGAATCCTACGAGCAGTACTTC.

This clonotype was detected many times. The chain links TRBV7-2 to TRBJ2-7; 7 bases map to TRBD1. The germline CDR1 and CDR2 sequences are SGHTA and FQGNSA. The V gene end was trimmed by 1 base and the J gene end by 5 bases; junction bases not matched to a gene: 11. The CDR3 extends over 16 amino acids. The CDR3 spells CASSLGPGQRGDEQYF. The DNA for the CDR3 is TGTGCCAGCAGCTTAGGCCCGGGACAGAGGGGCGACGAGCAGTACTTC.

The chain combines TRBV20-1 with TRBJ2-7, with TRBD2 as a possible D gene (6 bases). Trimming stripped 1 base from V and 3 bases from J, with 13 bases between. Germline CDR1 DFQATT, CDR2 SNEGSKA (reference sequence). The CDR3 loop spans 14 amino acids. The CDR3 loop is CSARGTGALYEQYF. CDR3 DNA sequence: TGCAGTGCTAGAGGGACGGGAGCTCTCTACGAGCAGTACTTC.

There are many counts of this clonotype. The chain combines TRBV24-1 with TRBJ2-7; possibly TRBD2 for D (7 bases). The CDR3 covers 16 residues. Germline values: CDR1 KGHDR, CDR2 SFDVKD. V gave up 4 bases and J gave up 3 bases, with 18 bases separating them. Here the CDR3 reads CATSEGGHIEGYEQYF. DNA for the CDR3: TGTGCCACCAGTGAGGGGGGGCACATCGAGGGCTACGAGCAGTACTTC.

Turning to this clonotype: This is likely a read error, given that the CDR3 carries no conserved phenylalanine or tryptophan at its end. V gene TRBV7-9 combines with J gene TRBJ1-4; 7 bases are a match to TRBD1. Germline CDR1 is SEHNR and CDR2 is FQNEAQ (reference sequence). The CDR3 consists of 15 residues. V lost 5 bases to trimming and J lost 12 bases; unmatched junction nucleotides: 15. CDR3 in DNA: TGTGCCAGCAGCCAGCCGACAGGGACGCAGGAAGAACTGTTTTCT. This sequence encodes CASSQPTGTQEELFS.

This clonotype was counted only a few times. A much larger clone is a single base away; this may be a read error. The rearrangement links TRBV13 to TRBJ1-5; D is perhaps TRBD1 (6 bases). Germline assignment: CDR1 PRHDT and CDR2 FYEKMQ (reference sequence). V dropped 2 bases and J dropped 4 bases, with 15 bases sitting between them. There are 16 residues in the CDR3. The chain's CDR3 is CASSLPVGARNQPQHF. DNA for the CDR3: TGTGCCAGCAGCTTACCAGTGGGGGCGCGTAATCAGCCCCAGCATTTT.

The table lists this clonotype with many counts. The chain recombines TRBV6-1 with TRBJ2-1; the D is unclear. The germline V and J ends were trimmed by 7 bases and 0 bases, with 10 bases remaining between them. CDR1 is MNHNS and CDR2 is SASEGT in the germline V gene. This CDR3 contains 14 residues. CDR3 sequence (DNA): TGTGCCAGCAAGGCGTTCAGCTCCTACAATGAGCAGTTCTTC. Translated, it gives CASKAFSSYNEQFF.

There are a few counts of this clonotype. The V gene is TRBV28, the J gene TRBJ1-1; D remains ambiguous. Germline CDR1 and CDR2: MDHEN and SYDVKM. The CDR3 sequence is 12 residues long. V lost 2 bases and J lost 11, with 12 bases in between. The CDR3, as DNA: TGTGCCAGCAGTTTACCGGGAACCTGGGCTTTCTTT. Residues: CASSLPGTWAFF.

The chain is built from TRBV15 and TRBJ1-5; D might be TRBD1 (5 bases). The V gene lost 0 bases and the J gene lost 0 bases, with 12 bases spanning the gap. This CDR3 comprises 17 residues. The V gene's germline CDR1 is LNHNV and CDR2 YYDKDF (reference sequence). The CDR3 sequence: CATSRDQGPYSNQPQHF. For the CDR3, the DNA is TGTGCCACCAGCAGAGATCAGGGACCTTATAGCAATCAGCCCCAGCATTTT.

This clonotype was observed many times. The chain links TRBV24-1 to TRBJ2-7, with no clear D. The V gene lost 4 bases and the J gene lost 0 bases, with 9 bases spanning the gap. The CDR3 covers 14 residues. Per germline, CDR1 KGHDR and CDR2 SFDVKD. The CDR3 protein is CATSEGFSSYEQYF. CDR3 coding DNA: TGTGCCACCAGTGAGGGTTTTAGCTCCTACGAGCAGTACTTC.

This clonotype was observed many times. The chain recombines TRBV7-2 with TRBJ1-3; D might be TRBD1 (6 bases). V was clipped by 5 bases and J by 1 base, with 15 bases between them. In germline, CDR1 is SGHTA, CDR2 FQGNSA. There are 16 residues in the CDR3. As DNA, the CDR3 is TGTGCCAGCAGCCTAGGGGGGGGGGCTTCTGGAAACACCATATATTTT. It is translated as CASSLGGGASGNTIYF.